The T cell receptor (beta chain) described here comes from a study of shared clonotypes between healthy human individuals. Study context: Three plates were used per donor for CD4 naive, three for CD4 memory, two for CD8 naive and one for CD8 memory. Study-level points and caveats: Genetic and exposure-history diversity was limited by the few donors.

V was clipped by 2 bases and J by 0 bases, with 7 bases between them. Germline V CDR1 and CDR2: SEHNR, FQNEAQ (reference sequence). CDR3 size: 14 residues. CD45RO-negative cells were positively selected for CCR7, leaving out terminally differentiated effector memory CD45RA+ cells. Caucasian adults living in Nashville, Tennessee, provided all samples. Sequencing used immunoSEQ multiplex PCR; TCRdb keeps in-frame clones, though not all of them. The sample holds around 560,000 clones, roughly 96% seen once. This clone was seen a few times. Its antigen is unknown. The sample comprised naive CD8+ T cells sorted from blood. This sequence originates from a woman aged 30 to 39 in good health. The chain recombines TRBV7-9 with TRBJ1-1; D ambiguous. The CDR3: CASSLYELNTEAFF. DNA for the CDR3: TGTGCCAGCAGCTTATACGAGTTGAACACTGAAGCTTTCTTT.